The TCR beta chain under discussion was sequenced for a study of T cell repertoires in cytomegalovirus infection. Across the whole study: Indications of both CMV infection and matching HLA type were provided by public TCR beta signatures. General study findings and limits: Ex vivo, HLA-C-restricted CMV-specific TCR beta clonotypes prevailed over the rest of the response. Adding up the frequency of public TCR beta families identified people who carried CMV plus the relevant HLA.

TCRdb independently ran MiXCR on the reads; one entry per CDR3 protein. Seen here are around 290,000 distinct CDR3 sequences, roughly 26% observed once, and the top ten hold roughly 14%. The CDR3 covers 16 residues. V lost 1 base to trimming and J lost 4 bases; unmatched junction nucleotides: 8. Germline lookup yields CDR1 SGHTA and CDR2 FQGNSA. This clonotype has a count of ten or more. What it recognizes is unknown. Material for sequencing was PBMCs. The chain combines TRBV7-2 with TRBJ2-3; TRBD2 matches at 7 bases. The TCR sequence derives from a human donor in good health (CMV status not recorded). Some clones in this sample may be carry-over from other donors' samples. The CDR3 protein is CASSLGAGRVADTQYF. For the CDR3, the DNA is TGTGCCAGCAGCTTAGGAGCGGGAAGGGTTGCAGATACGCAGTATTTT. The whole variable domain, remainder taken from reference TRBV7-2 and TRBJ2-3, is GAGVSQSPSNKVTEKGKDVELRCDPISGHTALYWYRQSLGQGLEFLIYFQGNSAPDKSGLPSDRFSAERTGGSVSTLTIQRTQQEDSAVYLCASSLGAGRVADTQYFGPGTRLTVL.